This entry describes one TCR beta chain. This clonotype was recorded only once. Its recognized antigen is unknown. Base qualities are not recorded, but no much larger clone differs from it by a single base. Support from one read is weak. Libraries of naive CD8 T cells were generated from about 19,000 to 1,100,000 sorted cells, with 10%, 30% or 50% of the purified RNA used. On a BD FACSAria II, naive CD8 T cells were FACS-sorted as CD8+CD4-CCR7+CD45RA+ and collected into RLT Plus buffer. Roughly ten TCR copies' worth of Jurkat RNA were spiked into roughly 17,000-1,100,000 naive CD8 T cell samples to test detection sensitivity. Enrichment of CD8 T cells was done with RosetteSep CD8+ T Cell Enrichment Cocktail plus Ficoll-Paque, and ACK red cell lysis came afterward. Inclusive of the bounding cysteine and phenylalanine, the CDR3 is 15 residues long. Just the 45-base CDR3 DNA is kept, in frame starting at base 1. The germline V gene (reference sequence) sets CDR1 to MNHEY and CDR2 to SMNVEV. V is cut back by 6 bases and J by 0 bases, with 4 bases in the junction unmatched.

The data originate from a study of molecular identifiers for immune sequencing clone quantification (dated by TCRdb to the late 2010s). The study in broad terms: For a replicate experiment, RNA from approximately 20,000 or 100,000 naive CD8 T cells was divided into five aliquots, of which four were sequenced. This methods study used CD8 T cells to benchmark TCR RNA copy counting and molecular-identifier clustering-based TCR repertoire sequencing (MIDCIRS).

Library preparation employed PCR. Reads for this sample came from an Illumina HiSeq 4000. Bulk TCR libraries were generated as previously described, with the TCR primers listed in Table S5 used. The Qiagen AllPrep DNA/RNA kit was used to purify total RNA. Reads from multiple sequencing runs of the same library were pooled before analysis. The authors' analysis ran thus. Reads were retained only if an exact TCR constant sequence was present, and the retained reads were trimmed to 150 nt and grouped according to their 12-nt molecular barcodes. Within each barcode group, reads were sub-clustered at a 15% Levenshtein threshold, and quality-weighted consensus sequences were built per RNA molecule. Non-functional sequences were removed, as were lower-count sequences one edit away from another. Barcode sub-clusters with fewer than 20% of the maximum read count were removed, based on fitting two negative binomial distributions. TCRdb handled the public reads itself, with Q25 trimming in fastp and clone calling in MiXCR, and kept productive beta chains. Rows merge per CDR3 protein into single entries with the most common DNA and genes. None of the V and J calls come from the authors' own analysis; TCRdb made them. Here the sample has 550,000 to 750,000 distinct CDR3 sequences; about 20% occur a single time. Roughly 0.83% of the sample is in the top ten clones.

Broader findings and caveats from the paper: In CMV-specific effector cells, clones with more than 20 RNA copies contained over 99% of molecules, whereas in naive cells such clones contained under 1% of molecules. The sizes of highly expanded clones could end up underestimated when identical TCR molecules share a barcode. When barcode sub-clustering was left out, chimeric consensus sequences inflated TCR diversity, with chimeras reaching as high as 47%. Around 2.8 recovered TCR RNA copies per cell were obtained by modeling, versus approximately 10 by digital PCR, implying a capture efficiency of about 30%. Naive libraries contained spiked-in Jurkat TCR RNA (approximately 10 copies' worth), which is not part of the donor repertoire. Spiked-in Jurkat TCR RNA equivalent to a single cell was reported to be detectable even among one million naive CD8 T cells.

The sequence was collected from a human donor in good health. Some libraries in this study had Jurkat cell RNA spiked in. The rearrangement joined TRBV27 to TRBJ2-7; 11 middle bases align to TRBD2. Sample: naive CD8+ T cells from blood, with Jurkat cell RNA spiked in. In light of the paper, this sample's cell subset or site label describes: FACS-sorted CD8+CD4-CCR7+CD45RA+ naive T cells. The sequenced DNA is TGTGCCAGCAGACTTGGACTAGCGGGCTCCTACGAGCAGTACTTC. This translates into CASRLGLAGSYEQYF.